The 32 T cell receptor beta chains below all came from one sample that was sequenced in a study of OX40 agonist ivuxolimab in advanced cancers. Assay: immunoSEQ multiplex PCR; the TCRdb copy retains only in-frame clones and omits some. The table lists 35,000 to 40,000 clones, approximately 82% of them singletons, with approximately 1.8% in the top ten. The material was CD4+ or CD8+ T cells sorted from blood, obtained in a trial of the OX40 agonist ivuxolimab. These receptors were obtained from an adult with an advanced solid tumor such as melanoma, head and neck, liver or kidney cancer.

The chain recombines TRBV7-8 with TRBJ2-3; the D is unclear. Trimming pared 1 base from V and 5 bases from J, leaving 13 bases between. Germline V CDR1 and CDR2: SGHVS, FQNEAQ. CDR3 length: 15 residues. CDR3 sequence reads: CASSLVGSPGDTQYF. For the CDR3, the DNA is TGTGCCAGCAGCTTAGTAGGGTCGCCGGGAGATACGCAGTATTTT.

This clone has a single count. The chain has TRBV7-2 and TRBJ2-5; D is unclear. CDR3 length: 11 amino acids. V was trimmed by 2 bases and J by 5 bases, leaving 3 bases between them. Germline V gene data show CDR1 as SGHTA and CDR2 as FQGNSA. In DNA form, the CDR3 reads TGTGCCAGCAGCTTAATTGAGACCCAGTACTTC. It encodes CASSLIETQYF.

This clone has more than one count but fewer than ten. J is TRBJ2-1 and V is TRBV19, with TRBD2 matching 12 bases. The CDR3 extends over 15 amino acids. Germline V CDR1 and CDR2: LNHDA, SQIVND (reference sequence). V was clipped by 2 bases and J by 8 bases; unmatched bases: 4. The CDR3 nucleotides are TGTGCCAGTAGTATATTACTAGCGGGGGGCGATGAGCAGTTCTTC. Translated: CASSILLAGGDEQFF.

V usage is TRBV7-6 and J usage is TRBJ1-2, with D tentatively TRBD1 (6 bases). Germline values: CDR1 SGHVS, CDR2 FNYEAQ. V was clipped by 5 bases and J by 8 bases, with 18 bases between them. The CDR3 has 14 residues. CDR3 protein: CASSPLPGGVGYTF. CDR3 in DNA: TGTGCCAGCAGCCCGCTACCGGGGGGCGTCGGCTACACCTTC.

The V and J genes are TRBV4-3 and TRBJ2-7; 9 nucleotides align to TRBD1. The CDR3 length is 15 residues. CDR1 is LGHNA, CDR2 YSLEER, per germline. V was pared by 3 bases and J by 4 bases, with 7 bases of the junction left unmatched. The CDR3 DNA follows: TGCGCCAGCAGCCACGGAACAGGGGGCGATTACGAGCAGTACTTC. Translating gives CASSHGTGGDYEQYF.

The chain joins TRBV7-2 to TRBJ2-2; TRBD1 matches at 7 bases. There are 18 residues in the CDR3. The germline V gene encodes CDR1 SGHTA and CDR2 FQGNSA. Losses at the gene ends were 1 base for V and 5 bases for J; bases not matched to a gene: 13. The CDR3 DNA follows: TGTGCCAGCAGCTTAGAGAGGTCTTGGACAGGAAATACCGGGGAGCTGTTTTTT. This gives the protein CASSLERSWTGNTGELFF.

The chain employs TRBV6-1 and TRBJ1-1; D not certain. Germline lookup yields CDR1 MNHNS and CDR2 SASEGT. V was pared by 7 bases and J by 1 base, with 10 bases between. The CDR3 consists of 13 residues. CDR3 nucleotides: TGTGCCAGCATTCAGAATAAGAACACTGAAGCTTTCTTT. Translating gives CASIQNKNTEAFF.

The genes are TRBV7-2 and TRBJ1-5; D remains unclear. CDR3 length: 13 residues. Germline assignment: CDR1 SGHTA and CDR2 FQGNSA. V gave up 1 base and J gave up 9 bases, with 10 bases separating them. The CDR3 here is CASSLEALRPQHF. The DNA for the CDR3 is TGTGCCAGCAGCTTAGAGGCCCTCCGGCCCCAGCATTTT.

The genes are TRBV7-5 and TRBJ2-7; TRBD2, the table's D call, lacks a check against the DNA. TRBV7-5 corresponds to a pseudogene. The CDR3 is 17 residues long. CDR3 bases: TGTGTCAGAAGCTTAGGTGAAGGGACTAGCGCCTTCTACGAGCAGTACTTC. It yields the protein CVRSLGEGTSAFYEQYF.

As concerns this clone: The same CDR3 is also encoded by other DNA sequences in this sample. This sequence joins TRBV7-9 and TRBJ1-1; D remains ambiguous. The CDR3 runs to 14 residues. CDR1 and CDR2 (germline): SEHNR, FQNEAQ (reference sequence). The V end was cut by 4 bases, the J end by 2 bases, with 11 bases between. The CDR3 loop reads CASSSRVSNTEAFF. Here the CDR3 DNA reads TGTGCCAGCAGCTCGAGGGTTTCAAACACTGAAGCTTTCTTT.

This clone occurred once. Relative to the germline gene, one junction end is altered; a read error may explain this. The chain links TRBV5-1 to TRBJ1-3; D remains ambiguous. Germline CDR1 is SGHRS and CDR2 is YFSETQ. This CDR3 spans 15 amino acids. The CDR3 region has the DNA TGTGCCAGCAGCTTCACGGGAGCTTCTGGAAACACCATATATTTT. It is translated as CASSFTGASGNTIYF.

CDR3 DNA sequence: TGTGCCAGCGAGGGGGCGGTTTATGGCTACACCTTC. It translates to CASEGAVYGYTF. The chain has TRBV6-6 and TRBJ1-2; 7 bases align to TRBD1. The V gene's germline CDR1 is MNHNY and CDR2 SVGAGI (reference sequence). The CDR3 totals 12 residues. J lost 5 bases, V lost 8 bases, and 5 bases had no gene match.

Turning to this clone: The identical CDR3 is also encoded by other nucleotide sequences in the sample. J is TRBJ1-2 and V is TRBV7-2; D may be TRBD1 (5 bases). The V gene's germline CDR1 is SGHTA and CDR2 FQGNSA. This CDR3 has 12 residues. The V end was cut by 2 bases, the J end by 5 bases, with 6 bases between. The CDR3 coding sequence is TGTGCCAGCAGCTTACAGGGATATGGCTACACCTTC. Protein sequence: CASSLQGYGYTF.

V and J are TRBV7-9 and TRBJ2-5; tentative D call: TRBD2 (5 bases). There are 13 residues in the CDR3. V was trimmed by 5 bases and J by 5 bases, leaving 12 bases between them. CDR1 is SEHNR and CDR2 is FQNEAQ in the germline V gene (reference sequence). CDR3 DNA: TGTGCCAGCAGCCTTAGCAGAGGGGAGACCCAGTACTTC. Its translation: CASSLSRGETQYF.

The CDR3 DNA reads TGCGCCAGCAGCAAGGAAAAACTACAGGGGGCGTTGAACTACACCTTC. The encoded protein is CASSKEKLQGALNYTF. The chain combines TRBV5-1 with TRBJ1-2; TRBD1 agrees at 9 bases. CDR3 size: 16 residues. The V and J ends lost 4 bases and 10 bases, in that order; junction bases with no gene match: 17. Germline V CDR1 and CDR2: SGHRS, YFSETQ.

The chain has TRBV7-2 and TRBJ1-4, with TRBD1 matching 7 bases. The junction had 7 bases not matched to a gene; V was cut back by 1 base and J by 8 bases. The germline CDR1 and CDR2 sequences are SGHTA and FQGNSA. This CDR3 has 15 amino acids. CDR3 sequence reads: CASSLDDRVGEKLFF. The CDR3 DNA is TGTGCCAGCAGCTTAGACGACAGGGTCGGAGAAAAACTGTTTTTT.

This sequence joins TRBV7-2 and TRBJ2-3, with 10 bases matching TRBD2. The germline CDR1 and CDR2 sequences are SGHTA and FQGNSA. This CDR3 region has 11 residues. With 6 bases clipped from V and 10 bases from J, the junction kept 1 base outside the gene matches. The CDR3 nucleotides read TGTGCCAGCAGTAGCGGGGGGCCGCAGTATTTT. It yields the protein CASSSGGPQYF. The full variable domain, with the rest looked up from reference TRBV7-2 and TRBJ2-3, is GAGVSQSPSNKVTEKGKDVELRCDPISGHTALYWYRQSLGQGLEFLIYFQGNSAPDKSGLPSDRFSAERTGGSVSTLTIQRTQQEDSAVYLCASSSGGPQYFGPGTRLTVL.

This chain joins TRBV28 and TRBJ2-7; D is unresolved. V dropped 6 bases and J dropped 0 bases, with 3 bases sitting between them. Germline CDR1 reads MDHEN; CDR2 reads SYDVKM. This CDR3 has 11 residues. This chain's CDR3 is CASSISYEQYF. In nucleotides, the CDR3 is TGTGCCAGCAGCATCTCCTACGAGCAGTACTTC.

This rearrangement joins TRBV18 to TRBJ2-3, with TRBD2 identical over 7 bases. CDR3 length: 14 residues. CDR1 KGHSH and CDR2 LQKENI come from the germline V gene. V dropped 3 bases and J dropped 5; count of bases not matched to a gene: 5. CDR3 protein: CASSPGGNRDTQYF. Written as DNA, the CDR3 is TGTGCCAGCTCACCCGGGGGGAATAGAGATACGCAGTATTTT.

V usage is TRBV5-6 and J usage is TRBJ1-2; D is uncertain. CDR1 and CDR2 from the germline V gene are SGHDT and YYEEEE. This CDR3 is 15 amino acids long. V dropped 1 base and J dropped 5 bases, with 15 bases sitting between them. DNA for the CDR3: TGTGCCAGCAGCTTGAGTCCAGGCAGAACTTATGGCTACACCTTC. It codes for CASSLSPGRTYGYTF.

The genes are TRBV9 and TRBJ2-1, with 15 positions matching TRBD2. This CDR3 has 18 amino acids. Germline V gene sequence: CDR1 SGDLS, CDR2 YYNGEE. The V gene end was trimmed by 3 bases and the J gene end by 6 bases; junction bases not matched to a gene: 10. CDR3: CASSAGLAGGALRNEQFF. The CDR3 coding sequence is TGTGCCAGCAGCGCCGGACTAGCGGGGGGGGCCCTGCGCAATGAGCAGTTCTTC.

CDR3 in DNA: TGTGCCAGCGCGACATCCGGGACAGGGATAGATACGCAGTATTTT. It yields the protein CASATSGTGIDTQYF. J is TRBJ2-3 and V is TRBV6-6; 9 bases agree with TRBD1. V gave up 8 bases and J gave up 5 bases; unmatched junction bases: 11. The CDR3 runs 15 residues. From germline, CDR1 is MNHNY and CDR2 SVGAGI (reference sequence).

This chain's CDR3 is CASIVGLAGVNEQFF. The DNA of the CDR3 is TGTGCCAGCATCGTAGGACTAGCGGGGGTTAATGAGCAGTTCTTC. The chain couples TRBV2 to TRBJ2-1; TRBD2 matches 13 bases. The CDR3 consists of 15 residues. Germline CDR1 and CDR2: SNHLY and FYNNEI. The J segment lost 7 bases and the V segment lost 7 bases, leaving 7 bases of the junction unmatched. Drawing the rest from reference TRBV2 and TRBJ2-1, the complete variable domain is EPEVTQTPSHQVTQMGQEVILRCVPISNHLYFYWYRQILGQKVEFLVSFYNNEISEKSEIFDDQFSVERPDGSNFTLKIRSTKLEDSAMYFCASIVGLAGVNEQFFGPGTRLTVL.

The CDR3 nucleotides are TGCGCCAGCAGCTTGGGAGGAGGGGAGACCCAGTACTTC. Protein product: CASSLGGGETQYF. This chain connects TRBV5-1 to TRBJ2-5, with D perhaps matching TRBD2 (6 bases). Trimming cost V 0 bases and J 5 bases, with 8 bases left between them. From germline, CDR1 is SGHRS and CDR2 YFSETQ. The CDR3 extends over 13 amino acids.

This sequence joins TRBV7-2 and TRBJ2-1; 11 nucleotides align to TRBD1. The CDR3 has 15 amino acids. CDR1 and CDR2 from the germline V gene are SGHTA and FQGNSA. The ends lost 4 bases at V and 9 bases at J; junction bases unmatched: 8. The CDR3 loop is CASSSQPGQGGEQFF. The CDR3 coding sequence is TGTGCCAGCAGCTCTCAGCCGGGACAGGGGGGTGAGCAGTTCTTC.

The CDR3 loop reads CASSLWSQVNTEAFF. The CDR3 nucleotides read TGTGCCAGCAGCTTATGGTCTCAAGTGAACACTGAAGCTTTCTTT. The rearrangement uses TRBV7-2 and TRBJ1-1; D not certain. Trimming stripped 2 bases from V and 0 bases from J, with 10 bases between. Germline assignment: CDR1 SGHTA and CDR2 FQGNSA. This CDR3 is 15 amino acids long.

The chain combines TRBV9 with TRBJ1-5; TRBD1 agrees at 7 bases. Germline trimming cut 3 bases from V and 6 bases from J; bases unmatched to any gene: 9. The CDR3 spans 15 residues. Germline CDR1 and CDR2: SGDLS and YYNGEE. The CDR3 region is CASSASTGRGQPQHF. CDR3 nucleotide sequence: TGTGCCAGCAGCGCCTCGACAGGGAGAGGTCAGCCCCAGCATTTT.

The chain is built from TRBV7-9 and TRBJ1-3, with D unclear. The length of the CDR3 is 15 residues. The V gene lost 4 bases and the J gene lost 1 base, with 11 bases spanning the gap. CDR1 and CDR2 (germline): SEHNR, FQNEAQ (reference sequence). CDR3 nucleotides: TGTGCCAGCAGCTCAAGAGGGCATTCTGGAAACACCATATATTTT. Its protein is CASSSRGHSGNTIYF.

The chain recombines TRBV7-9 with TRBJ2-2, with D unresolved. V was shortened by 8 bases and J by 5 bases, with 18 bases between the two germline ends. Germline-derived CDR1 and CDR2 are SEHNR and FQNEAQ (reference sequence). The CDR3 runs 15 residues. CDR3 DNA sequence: TGTGCCAGCCGACAAAGTGGCGGTGATACCGGGGAGCTGTTTTTT. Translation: CASRQSGGDTGELFF.

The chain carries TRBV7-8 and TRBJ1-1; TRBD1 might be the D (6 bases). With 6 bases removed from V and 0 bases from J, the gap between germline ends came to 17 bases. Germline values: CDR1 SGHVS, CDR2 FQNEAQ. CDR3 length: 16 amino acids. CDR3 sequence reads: CASRGSGARLNTEAFF. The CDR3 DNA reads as TGTGCCAGCAGGGGCTCAGGGGCTCGGTTGAACACTGAAGCTTTCTTT.

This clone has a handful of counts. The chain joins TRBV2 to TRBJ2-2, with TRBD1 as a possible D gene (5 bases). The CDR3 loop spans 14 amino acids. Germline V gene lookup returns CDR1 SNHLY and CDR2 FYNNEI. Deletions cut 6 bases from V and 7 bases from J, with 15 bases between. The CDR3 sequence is CASRKIGEVGELFF. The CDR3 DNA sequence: TGTGCCAGCAGGAAGATAGGGGAAGTCGGGGAGCTGTTTTTT.

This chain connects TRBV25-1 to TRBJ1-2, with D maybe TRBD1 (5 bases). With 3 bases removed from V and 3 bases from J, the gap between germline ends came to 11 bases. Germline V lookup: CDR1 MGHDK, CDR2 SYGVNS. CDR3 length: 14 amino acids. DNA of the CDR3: TGTGCCAGCAGTGAGGGGGGGTTTTACTATGGCTACACCTTC. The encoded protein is CASSEGGFYYGYTF.